These 25 T cell receptor beta chains share one sample of origin, sequenced in a study of OX40 agonist ivuxolimab in advanced cancers. Profiling relied on immunoSEQ multiplex PCR, and the TCRdb table lists in-frame clones only, not all of them. The sample yields over 65,000 clones, 85% to 95% seen once. Sequences were derived from CD4+ or CD8+ T cells sorted from blood, sampled in a trial of the OX40 agonist ivuxolimab. The origin of the receptors is an adult with an advanced solid tumor such as melanoma, head and neck, liver or kidney cancer.

The J gene is TRBJ2-3, the V gene TRBV7-9; D remains ambiguous. V lost 5 bases and J 4 bases, leaving 19 bases between the germline ends. The germline CDR1 and CDR2 sequences are SEHNR and FQNEAQ (reference sequence). The CDR3 extends over 16 amino acids. The CDR3 here is CASSPWVGSDSDTQYF. The DNA for the CDR3 is TGTGCCAGCAGCCCCTGGGTCGGATCAGACTCAGATACGCAGTATTTT.

Only one count was recorded for this clone. The chain recombines TRBV27 with TRBJ2-1; maybe TRBD2 (5 bases). Trimming took 3 bases from V and 7 from J, leaving 16 bases between them. Germline V gene sequence: CDR1 MNHEY, CDR2 SMNVEV (reference sequence). The length of the CDR3 is 15 residues. CDR3 region: CASSLGAVPGNEQFF. CDR3 DNA sequence: TGTGCCAGCAGTTTGGGAGCGGTCCCCGGGAATGAGCAGTTCTTC.

The sample holds one count of this clone. The chain is built from TRBV5-1 and TRBJ2-7, with D perhaps given as TRBD1 or TRBD2 (5 bases each). This CDR3 has 14 amino acids. The V and J ends lost 4 bases and 2 bases respectively, with 13 bases between them. Germline CDR1 reads SGHRS; CDR2 reads YFSETQ. The CDR3 protein is CASSPGTGPYEQYF. The DNA for the CDR3 is TGCGCCAGCAGCCCCGGGACGGGTCCCTACGAGCAGTACTTC. The complete variable domain, with remaining parts taken from reference TRBV5-1 and TRBJ2-7, reads KAGVTQTPRYLIKTRGQQVTLSCSPISGHRSVSWYQQTPGQGLQFLFEYFSETQRNKGNFPGRFSGRQFSNSRSEMNVSTLELGDSALYLCASSPGTGPYEQYFGPGTRLTVT.

This clone was picked up one time. Here the CDR3 DNA reads TGCGCCAGCAGCGCGGGACAGGGGGTAGTCTATGGCTACACCTTC. This gives the protein CASSAGQGVVYGYTF. The chain has TRBV5-1 and TRBJ1-2, with 11 bases matching TRBD1. This CDR3 has 15 residues. Germline values: CDR1 SGHRS, CDR2 YFSETQ. Trimming removed 4 bases from V and 4 bases from J; junction bases left unmatched: 6.

The chain has TRBV5-1 and TRBJ1-2; D may be TRBD1 (5 bases). The CDR3 has 13 residues. The germline CDR1 and CDR2 sequences are SGHRS and YFSETQ. The V end was cut by 0 bases, the J end by 6 bases, with 9 bases between. Here the CDR3 reads CASSLGGFNGYTF. The CDR3 DNA follows: TGCGCCAGCAGCTTGGGGGGCTTCAATGGCTACACCTTC. Looking up the rest from reference TRBV5-1 and TRBJ1-2 gives the full variable domain: KAGVTQTPRYLIKTRGQQVTLSCSPISGHRSVSWYQQTPGQGLQFLFEYFSETQRNKGNFPGRFSGRQFSNSRSEMNVSTLELGDSALYLCASSLGGFNGYTFGSGTRLTVV.

The J gene is TRBJ1-2, the V gene TRBV4-1, with TRBD1 matching 9 bases. Germline assignment: CDR1 MGHRA and CDR2 YSYEKL. Trimming at V came to 2 bases and at J to 6 bases, leaving 4 bases not matched to a gene. The CDR3 consists of 14 residues. This CDR3 is CASSQTGGAHGYTF. The CDR3 DNA sequence: TGCGCCAGCAGCCAAACAGGGGGCGCCCATGGCTACACCTTC.

V and J are TRBV9 and TRBJ1-1, with D unclear. V shed 0 bases and J shed 0 bases, with 18 bases lying between them. Germline assignment: CDR1 SGDLS and CDR2 YYNGEE. CDR3 length: 18 amino acids. The CDR3 DNA reads TGTGCCAGCAGCGTAGCCGGAGGAGCAGGTGGAATGAACACTGAAGCTTTCTTT. Its protein is CASSVAGGAGGMNTEAFF.

This clone occurred once. The chain combines TRBV19 with TRBJ2-3; 9 bases align to TRBD1. The CDR3 has 15 amino acids. Germline V lookup: CDR1 LNHDA, CDR2 SQIVND (reference sequence). Losses at the gene ends were 2 bases for V and 2 bases for J; bases not matched to a gene: 2. The CDR3 nucleotides are TGTGCCAGTAGTATACGGGACAGGGACACAGATACGCAGTATTTT. It encodes CASSIRDRDTDTQYF.

V and J are TRBV7-8 and TRBJ2-1; 11 nucleotides match TRBD2. CDR1 is SGHVS and CDR2 is FQNEAQ in the germline V gene. The CDR3 loop spans 16 amino acids. With V trimmed by 5 bases and J by 4 bases, 7 bases remained unmatched. The CDR3 nucleotides read TGTGCCAGCAGCCCACTGGGACTAGCGGAGTACAATGAGCAGTTCTTC. Encoded protein: CASSPLGLAEYNEQFF. Filled out from reference TRBV7-8 and TRBJ2-1, the complete variable domain reads GAGVSQSPRYKVAKRGQDVALRCDPISGHVSLFWYQQALGQGPEFLTYFQNEAQLDKSGLPSDRFFAERPEGSVSTLKIQRTQQEDSAVYLCASSPLGLAEYNEQFFGPGTRLTVL.

The gene calls are TRBV5-4 and TRBJ2-7; D is undetermined. This CDR3 has 14 residues. The germline V gene encodes CDR1 SGHNT and CDR2 YYREEE (reference sequence). The V end lost 7 bases, the J end lost 3 bases, and 17 bases lay between the germline ends. CDR3 region: CASGLWGDDYEQYF. The CDR3 DNA is TGTGCCAGCGGGTTGTGGGGTGACGACTACGAGCAGTACTTC.

This clone turned up a few times. The CDR3 region has the DNA TGTGCCTCAGAACAGGGTTTACGGCAGCCCCAGCATTTT. Translation gives CASEQGLRQPQHF. The chain is built from TRBV30 and TRBJ1-5, with D possibly matching TRBD1 (6 bases). This CDR3 region has 13 residues. CDR1 GTSNPN and CDR2 SVGIG come from the germline V gene (reference sequence). Trimming took off 7 bases at V and 7 bases at J, with 17 bases between the two ends.

The V and J genes are TRBV15 and TRBJ1-2, with 8 bases that match TRBD1. The CDR3 is 15 residues long. CDR1 is LNHNV, CDR2 YYDKDF, per germline (reference sequence). J was trimmed by 5 bases and V by 1 base; bases with no gene match: 6. CDR3 nucleotide sequence: TGTGCCACCAGCAGAGCCGGGGGACAGGCGTATGGCTACACCTTC. Residues: CATSRAGGQAYGYTF.

The chain links TRBV5-1 to TRBJ1-5, with TRBD1 matching 7 bases. V was clipped by 0 bases and J by 4 bases; unmatched bases: 4. Germline CDR1 SGHRS, CDR2 YFSETQ. This CDR3 comprises 15 residues. CDR3 loop: CASSLEAGGNQPQHF. Written as DNA, the CDR3 is TGCGCCAGCAGCTTGGAGGCAGGGGGGAATCAGCCCCAGCATTTT.

This rearrangement joins TRBV27 to TRBJ1-2; 10 bases fit TRBD1. The length of the CDR3 is 14 residues. V shed 6 bases and J 4 bases; nucleotides not matched to a gene: 5. The germline V gene encodes CDR1 MNHEY and CDR2 SMNVEV (reference sequence). In DNA, the CDR3 is TGTGCCAGCAGGGGGACAGGGGAGAGCTATGGCTACACCTTC. It encodes CASRGTGESYGYTF.

The gene calls are TRBV7-9 and TRBJ2-1; D may be TRBD2 (5 bases). The germline V gene encodes CDR1 SEHNR and CDR2 FQNEAQ (reference sequence). V lost 5 bases, J lost 1 base, and 12 bases lay in between. CDR3 length: 15 amino acids. Here the CDR3 reads CASSLPGKSYNEQFF. The CDR3 bases are TGTGCCAGCAGCCTACCGGGAAAGTCCTACAATGAGCAGTTCTTC.

This chain links TRBV7-9 with TRBJ2-2, with D possibly TRBD1 on 6 matching bases. Germline V gives CDR1 SEHNR, CDR2 FQNEAQ (reference sequence). The CDR3 length is 15 residues. The ends were cut back, 1 base at V and 6 bases at J, with 12 bases in the middle. This chain's CDR3 is CASSLDAGDPGELFF. The CDR3 DNA reads TGTGCCAGCAGCTTAGATGCAGGGGACCCCGGGGAGCTGTTTTTT. Variable domain in full (rest from reference TRBV7-9 and TRBJ2-2): DTGVSQNPRHKITKRGQNVTFRCDPISEHNRLYWYRQTLGQGPEFLTYFQNEAQLEKSRLLSDRFSAERPKGSFSTLEIQRTEQGDSAMYLCASSLDAGDPGELFFGEGSRLTVL.

The rearrangement links TRBV21-1 to TRBJ2-4; the table calls TRBD2, which could not be checked here. TRBV21-1 corresponds to a pseudogene. The length of the CDR3 is 15 residues. This CDR3 reads CASSNLAVAKNIQYF. CDR3 sequence (DNA): TGTGCCAGCAGCAACCTAGCGGTCGCCAAAAACATTCAGTACTTC.

This clone was counted once. J is TRBJ2-1 and V is TRBV6-6; D is unresolved. Trimming pared 5 bases from V and 4 bases from J, leaving 3 bases between. The CDR3 runs to 11 residues. The germline CDR1 and CDR2 sequences are MNHNY and SVGAGI (reference sequence). CDR3 in DNA: TGTGCCAGCAGTCCATACAATGAGCAGTTCTTC. Its protein product is CASSPYNEQFF.

This chain uses TRBV27 with TRBJ1-2; D is possibly TRBD1 (6 bases). CDR1 MNHEY and CDR2 SMNVEV come from the germline V gene (reference sequence). CDR3 length equals 13 residues. Trimming stripped 3 bases from V and 2 bases from J, with 7 bases between. CDR3 sequence: CASSFQGNYGYTF. CDR3 DNA sequence: TGTGCCAGCAGTTTTCAGGGGAACTATGGCTACACCTTC.

The genes are TRBV19 and TRBJ1-2; D ambiguous. Germline V gene lookup returns CDR1 LNHDA and CDR2 SQIVND (reference sequence). V was trimmed by 1 base and J by 2 bases, leaving 11 bases between them. The CDR3 runs to 15 residues. This CDR3 reads CASSIGGDGNYGYTF. Written as DNA, the CDR3 is TGTGCCAGTAGTATAGGGGGAGACGGGAACTATGGCTACACCTTC. The full variable domain, in which reference TRBV19 and TRBJ1-2 provide the parts outside the CDR3, is DGGITQSPKYLFRKEGQNVTLSCEQNLNHDAMYWYRQDPGQGLRLIYYSQIVNDFQKGDIAEGYSVSREKKESFPLTVTSAQKNPTAFYLCASSIGGDGNYGYTFGSGTRLTVV.

The J gene is TRBJ1-5, the V gene TRBV28; 7 bases are a match to TRBD1. CDR1 and CDR2 from the germline V gene are MDHEN and SYDVKM. The trim removed 7 bases at V and 4 bases at J, leaving 4 bases unmatched. The CDR3 sequence is 13 residues long. DNA for the CDR3: TGTGCCAGCACCCCGACAGGGAATCAGCCCCAGCATTTT. Residues: CASTPTGNQPQHF.

As concerns this clone: This CDR3 is also generated by other DNA sequences in the sample. This chain links TRBV2 with TRBJ1-2; D not certain. Germline V lookup: CDR1 SNHLY, CDR2 FYNNEI. Trimming stripped 0 bases from V and 0 bases from J, with 5 bases between. The CDR3 covers 14 residues. CDR3 coding DNA: TGTGCCAGCAGTGAAGCTGGAGCTAACTATGGCTACACCTTC. Its protein product is CASSEAGANYGYTF. Filled out from reference TRBV2 and TRBJ1-2, the complete variable domain reads EPEVTQTPSHQVTQMGQEVILRCVPISNHLYFYWYRQILGQKVEFLVSFYNNEISEKSEIFDDQFSVERPDGSNFTLKIRSTKLEDSAMYFCASSEAGANYGYTFGSGTRLTVV.

This rearrangement joins TRBV5-1 to TRBJ1-1; D unresolved. V was pared by 2 bases and J by 0 bases, with 5 bases between. Germline CDR1 reads SGHRS; CDR2 reads YFSETQ. The CDR3 runs 13 residues. DNA of the CDR3: TGCGCCAGCAGCTTATCAGTGAACACTGAAGCTTTCTTT. Its protein product is CASSLSVNTEAFF.

The rearrangement uses TRBV9 and TRBJ2-1; 10 bases match TRBD1. Trimming cost V 8 bases and J 10 bases; bases outside gene matches: 9. The germline V gene has CDR1 SGDLS and CDR2 YYNGEE. This CDR3 is built from 13 residues. In DNA, the CDR3 is TGTGCCAGTTCCGGGACAGGGGAAAGAGAGCAGTTCTTC. Translating it yields CASSGTGEREQFF.

This chain's CDR3 is CASSSAMNTEAFF. CDR3 sequence (DNA): TGTGCCAGCAGTTCAGCAATGAACACTGAAGCTTTCTTT. The chain joins TRBV6-5 to TRBJ1-1; D remains unclear. The ends were cut back, 4 bases at V and 0 bases at J, with 6 bases in the middle. CDR3 length: 13 amino acids. Looked up from germline, CDR1 is MNHEY and CDR2 is SVGAGI.